These T cell receptor beta chains were read from a single sample in a study of CD8 T cells in Susac syndrome. Each CDR3 protein is one row after TCRdb ran MiXCR on the immunoSEQ multiplex PCR reads. The sample holds about 300,000 distinct CDR3 sequences, 85% seen once. Source material: CD8+ T cells from PBMCs. These receptor sequences come from a human donor with multiple sclerosis. CDR3s include the opening cysteine and the closing phenylalanine or tryptophan. D genes are given only for firm matches. Expanded clones are given a class, and other clones once, few, many or no size at all.

v_gene: TRBV6-1; abundance: few; d_gene: NA; j_gene: TRBJ2-2; CDR3aa: CASSGINGGTGELFF; CDR3nt: TGTGCCAGCAGTGGGATCAATGGAGGAACCGGGGAGCTGTTTTTT
v_gene: TRBV28; abundance: NA; d_gene: NA; j_gene: TRBJ1-4; CDR3aa: CASSPGSLNEKLFF; CDR3nt: TGTGCCAGCAGCCCCGGGAGTTTAAATGAAAAACTGTTTTTT
v_gene: TRBV4-1; abundance: NA; d_gene: TRBD2; j_gene: TRBJ2-7; CDR3aa: CASSQDSPAGTRIDEQYF; CDR3nt: TGCGCCAGCAGCCAAGATTCCCCCGCCGGGACTAGAATCGACGAGCAGTACTTC
v_gene: TRBV7-2; abundance: NA; d_gene: NA; j_gene: TRBJ1-5; CDR3aa: CASSLGAGEAQPQHF; CDR3nt: TGTGCCAGCAGCTTAGGCGCAGGGGAAGCACAGCCCCAGCATTTT
v_gene: TRBV19; abundance: NA; d_gene: NA; j_gene: TRBJ2-1; CDR3aa: CASSIRLRAEVGNEQFF; CDR3nt: TGTGCCAGTAGTATCCGGCTAAGGGCCGAGGTGGGTAATGAGCAGTTCTTC
v_gene: TRBV6-5; abundance: few; d_gene: NA; j_gene: TRBJ2-2; CDR3aa: CASSPDRSVRELFF; CDR3nt: TGTGCCAGCAGCCCCGATCGTAGCGTCCGGGAGCTGTTTTTT
v_gene: TRBV12-3/TRBV12-4; abundance: NA; d_gene: NA; j_gene: TRBJ2-5; CDR3aa: CASRGSEETQYF; CDR3nt: TGTGCCAGCAGGGGTAGCGAGGAGACCCAGTACTTC
v_gene: TRBV20-1; abundance: NA; d_gene: NA; j_gene: TRBJ1-5; CDR3aa: CSARAGENQPQHF; CDR3nt: TGCAGTGCTAGAGCAGGGGAGAATCAGCCCCAGCATTTT
v_gene: TRBV6-6; abundance: NA; d_gene: TRBD2; j_gene: TRBJ2-3; CDR3aa: CASIESGSVGDTQYF; CDR3nt: TGTGCCAGCATCGAGAGCGGGAGCGTAGGAGATACGCAGTATTTT
v_gene: TRBV7-9; abundance: once; d_gene: NA; j_gene: TRBJ2-5; CDR3aa: CASSHPYQETQYF; CDR3nt: TGTGCCAGCAGCCACCCGTACCAAGAGACCCAGTACTTC
v_gene: TRBV16; abundance: NA; d_gene: TRBD2; j_gene: TRBJ2-7; CDR3aa: CASSEGLAGGREQYF; CDR3nt: TGTGCCAGCAGCGAGGGACTAGCGGGAGGAAGGGAGCAGTACTTC
v_gene: TRBV14; abundance: NA; d_gene: NA; j_gene: TRBJ2-7; CDR3aa: CASSATNYEQYF; CDR3nt: TGTGCCAGCAGCGCTACAAACTACGAGCAGTACTTC
v_gene: TRBV3-1; abundance: NA; d_gene: NA; j_gene: TRBJ2-2; CDR3aa: CASSPWGDTGELFF; CDR3nt: TGTGCCAGCAGCCCTTGGGGGGACACCGGGGAGCTGTTTTTT
v_gene: TRBV20-1; abundance: once; d_gene: TRBD1; j_gene: TRBJ2-1; CDR3aa: CSANDRGSSYNEQFF; CDR3nt: TGCAGTGCCAACGACAGGGGAAGCTCCTACAATGAGCAGTTCTTC
v_gene: TRBV30; abundance: once; d_gene: NA; j_gene: TRBJ1-2; CDR3aa: CAWGGHGYGYTF; CDR3nt: TGTGCCTGGGGGGGTCATGGCTATGGCTACACCTTC
v_gene: TRBV23-1; abundance: NA; d_gene: NA; j_gene: TRBJ1-4; CDR3aa: CASSQGAGSNEKLFF; CDR3nt: TGCGCCAGCAGTCAGGGGGCGGGGAGTAATGAAAAACTGTTTTTT
v_gene: TRBV28; abundance: once; d_gene: NA; j_gene: TRBJ2-7; CDR3aa: CASSQHEQYF; CDR3nt: TGTGCCAGCAGTCAGCACGAGCAGTACTTC
v_gene: TRBV3-1; abundance: few; d_gene: NA; j_gene: TRBJ1-2; CDR3aa: CASSFGTGYGYTF; CDR3nt: TGTGCCAGCAGCTTCGGGACCGGCTATGGCTACACCTTC
v_gene: TRBV9; abundance: once; d_gene: NA; j_gene: TRBJ1-1; CDR3aa: CASSLHESEAFF; CDR3nt: TGTGCCAGCAGCCTTCATGAGTCTGAAGCTTTCTTT
v_gene: TRBV27; abundance: NA; d_gene: NA; j_gene: TRBJ2-1; CDR3aa: CASSSAGWDNEQFF; CDR3nt: TGTGCCAGCAGTTCGGCGGGATGGGACAATGAGCAGTTCTTC
v_gene: TRBV29-1; abundance: NA; d_gene: NA; j_gene: TRBJ2-1; CDR3aa: CSVRVEGSYNEQFF; CDR3nt: TGCAGCGTCCGAGTGGAAGGCTCCTACAATGAGCAGTTCTTC
v_gene: TRBV10-3; abundance: once; d_gene: NA; j_gene: TRBJ2-5; CDR3aa: CAISDPAQETQYF; CDR3nt: TGTGCCATCAGTGACCCAGCACAAGAGACCCAGTACTTC
v_gene: TRBV10-3; abundance: NA; d_gene: TRBD2; j_gene: TRBJ2-3; CDR3aa: CAIRVGGTDTDTQYF; CDR3nt: TGTGCCATCAGAGTCGGGGGGACGGACACAGATACGCAGTATTTT
v_gene: TRBV2; abundance: NA; d_gene: NA; j_gene: TRBJ1-1; CDR3aa: CASVGNTEAFF; CDR3nt: TGTGCCAGTGTGGGGAACACTGAAGCTTTCTTT
v_gene: TRBV4-1; abundance: NA; d_gene: TRBD2; j_gene: TRBJ2-1; CDR3aa: CASATGGSSYNEQFF; CDR3nt: TGCGCCAGCGCTACGGGCGGGAGCTCCTACAATGAGCAGTTCTTC
v_gene: TRBV28; abundance: NA; d_gene: TRBD1; j_gene: TRBJ1-1; CDR3aa: CASSLTGVTEAFF; CDR3nt: TGTGCCAGCAGCCTGACAGGGGTAACTGAAGCTTTCTTT
v_gene: TRBV30; abundance: NA; d_gene: NA; j_gene: TRBJ1-3; CDR3aa: CAWSVSRTSGNTIYF; CDR3nt: TGTGCCTGGAGTGTGTCACGTACCTCTGGAAACACCATATATTTT
v_gene: TRBV19; abundance: NA; d_gene: TRBD2; j_gene: TRBJ2-7; CDR3aa: CASSIASGRSLEQYF; CDR3nt: TGTGCCAGTAGTATTGCTAGCGGGAGATCTCTCGAGCAGTACTTC
v_gene: TRBV9; abundance: NA; d_gene: NA; j_gene: TRBJ1-3; CDR3aa: CASSVDRQSSGNTIYF; CDR3nt: TGTGCCAGCAGCGTAGATCGGCAGTCCTCTGGAAACACCATATATTTT
v_gene: TRBV20-1; abundance: NA; d_gene: NA; j_gene: TRBJ2-5; CDR3aa: CSARGGVYETQYF; CDR3nt: TGCAGTGCTAGAGGAGGGGTTTACGAGACCCAGTACTTC
v_gene: TRBV27; abundance: NA; d_gene: NA; j_gene: TRBJ2-7; CDR3aa: CASRVVGRGNEQYF; CDR3nt: TGTGCCAGCAGGGTGGTAGGGAGAGGAAACGAGCAGTACTTC
v_gene: TRBV20-1; abundance: NA; d_gene: TRBD2; j_gene: TRBJ2-7; CDR3aa: CSARLLRQRETYEQYF; CDR3nt: TGCAGTGCTCGACTCCTCCGGCAGCGGGAGACCTACGAGCAGTACTTC
v_gene: TRBV15; abundance: NA; d_gene: NA; j_gene: TRBJ2-2; CDR3aa: CATSRVQHWELFF; CDR3nt: TGTGCCACCAGCAGGGTCCAGCACTGGGAGCTGTTTTTT
v_gene: TRBV11-2; abundance: NA; d_gene: NA; j_gene: TRBJ1-4; CDR3aa: CASSLWGRGEKLFF; CDR3nt: TGTGCCAGCAGCTTATGGGGGAGAGGTGAAAAACTGTTTTTT
v_gene: TRBV9; abundance: NA; d_gene: TRBD2; j_gene: TRBJ2-7; CDR3aa: CASSVAPSGNYEQYF; CDR3nt: TGTGCCAGCAGCGTAGCTCCTAGCGGGAACTACGAGCAGTACTTC